These T cell receptor beta chains were read from a single sample in a study of cytomegalovirus exposure and HLA in healthy donors. TCRdb's table, derived via immunoSEQ multiplex PCR, lists solely in-frame clones and lacks some. Among 45,000 to 65,000 clones listed, around 70% were seen once. Specimen: PBMCs. The origin of the receptors is a man between 18 and 35 years old in good health and CMV-seronegative. Each CDR3 is given with its conserved first and last residue. A D gene is named only where the DNA matches it firmly. Not all rows give a size; the values are once, few, many and, for expanded clones, a class.

D,size,V,J,DNA,CDR3
-,once,TRBV7-8,TRBJ2-5,TGTGCCAGCAGCCGTCAAGAGACCCAGTACTTC,CASSRQETQYF
-,-,TRBV15,TRBJ2-1,TGTGCCACCAGCAGAGGAGCGAACTCCTACAATGAGCAGTTCTTC,CATSRGANSYNEQFF
-,once,TRBV9,TRBJ2-7,TGTGCCAGCAGCGCCCAACCCAGTTCCTACGAGCAGTACTTC,CASSAQPSSYEQYF
-,-,TRBV14,TRBJ2-2,TGTGCCAGCAGCCACAGCTGGCCTAGGAGGGACACCGGGGAGCTGTTTTTT,CASSHSWPRRDTGELFF
-,once,TRBV5-1,TRBJ2-5,TGCGCCAGCAGCTTGTCTACTAGCCAAGAGACCCAGTACTTC,CASSLSTSQETQYF
-,few,TRBV30,TRBJ1-2,TGTGCCTGGAGTGTCGGAGTCCAGGCGGGCTATGGCTACACCTTC,CAWSVGVQAGYGYTF
TRBD1,-,TRBV6-5,TRBJ1-5,TGTGCCAGCAGCCGGGGACAGGGAATGAGTCAGCCCCAGCATTTT,CASSRGQGMSQPQHF
TRBD1,-,TRBV7-2,TRBJ2-1,TGTGCCAGCAGCACACCCCAAGGGGACAGGGGGCTTCGGGAGCAGTTCTTC,CASSTPQGDRGLREQFF
-,-,TRBV21-1,TRBJ2-7,TGTGCCATGCCCAGGGGGACTAGCGGGACCTACGAGCAGTACTTC,CAMPRGTSGTYEQYF
TRBD2,few,TRBV30,TRBJ2-7,TGTGCCTGGGGCGGGGGGGATGCCTACGAGCAGTACTTC,CAWGGGDAYEQYF
-,-,TRBV10-3,TRBJ1-1,TGTGCCATCTTACCCGCCGACAGGCTGAACACTGAAGCTTTCTTT,CAILPADRLNTEAFF
-,-,TRBV27,TRBJ2-7,TGTGCCAGCAGTTTATCGGGGCTCTACGAGCAGTACTTC,CASSLSGLYEQYF
-,-,TRBV10-1,TRBJ2-7,TGCGCCAGCAGTAACACCCCCTACGAGCAGTACTTC,CASSNTPYEQYF